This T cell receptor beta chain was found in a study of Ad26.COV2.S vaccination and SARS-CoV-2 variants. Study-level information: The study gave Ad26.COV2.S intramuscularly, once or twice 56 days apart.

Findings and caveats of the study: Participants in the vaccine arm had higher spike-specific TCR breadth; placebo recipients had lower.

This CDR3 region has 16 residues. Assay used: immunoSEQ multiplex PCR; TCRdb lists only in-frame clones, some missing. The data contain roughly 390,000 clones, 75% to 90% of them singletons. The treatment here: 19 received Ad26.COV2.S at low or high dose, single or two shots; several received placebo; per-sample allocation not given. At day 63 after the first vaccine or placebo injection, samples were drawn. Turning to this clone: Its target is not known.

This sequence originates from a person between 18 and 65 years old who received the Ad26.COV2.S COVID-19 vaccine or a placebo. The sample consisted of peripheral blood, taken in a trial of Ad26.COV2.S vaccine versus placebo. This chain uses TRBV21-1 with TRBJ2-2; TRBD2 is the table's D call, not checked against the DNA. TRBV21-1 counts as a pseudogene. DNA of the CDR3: TGTGCCAGCAGCGTACCGGGGGGACCGAACACCGGGGAGCTGTTTTTT. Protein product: CASSVPGGPNTGELFF.